Listed here are 8 T cell receptor beta chains from one sample, sequenced in a study of CD8 T cells in ankylosing spondylitis. Study-wide points: Ankylosing spondylitis blood appeared to be characterized by a TCR beta motif of several highly homologous variants.

What these receptors recognize is not known. TCRdb recomputed calls from the 5' RACE reads with MiXCR, one row per CDR3 protein. The table includes around 450,000 distinct CDR3 sequences, 25% to 30% detected once. The sequencing input was blood, either unsorted or a sorted T cell fraction (not recorded which). The receptors here all came from a male donor with ankylosing spondylitis.

V is TRBV4-2 and J is TRBJ2-3; D unclear. V lost 4 bases and J 2 bases, leaving 13 bases between the germline ends. Germline CDR1 LGHNA, CDR2 YNFKEQ. The CDR3 is 15 residues long. The CDR3 nucleotides read TGTGCCAGCAGCCCTCAGCGACTTTTCACAGATACGCAGTATTTT. The encoded protein is CASSPQRLFTDTQYF.

The chain employs TRBV5-1 and TRBJ2-5; D gene ambiguous. Looked up from germline, CDR1 is SGHRS and CDR2 is YFSETQ. Trimming took off 2 bases at V and 9 bases at J, with 14 bases between the two ends. CDR3 length: 13 residues. The chain's CDR3 is CASSLEGTGPQYF. In DNA form, the CDR3 reads TGCGCCAGCAGCTTAGAAGGTACCGGACCCCAGTACTTC.

This clonotype was found once. The chain couples TRBV5-8 to TRBJ2-7; 7 nucleotides align to TRBD1. The CDR3 extends over 16 amino acids. CDR1 SGHTS and CDR2 YDEGEE come from the germline V gene. Unmatched junction bases numbered 7, after V lost 1 base and J lost 0 bases. This CDR3 is CASSLYPGGASYEQYF. CDR3 sequence (DNA): TGTGCCAGCAGCTTGTATCCAGGGGGAGCCTCCTACGAGCAGTACTTC.

This clonotype was detected only a few times. The V gene is TRBV20-1, the J gene TRBJ2-7; D could derive from TRBD1 or TRBD2 (5 bases each). The germline CDR1 and CDR2 sequences are DFQATT and SNEGSKA (reference sequence). The CDR3 is 12 amino acids. V dropped 5 bases and J dropped 2 bases, with 10 bases sitting between them. The CDR3 spells CSARRGPYEQYF. The CDR3 DNA sequence: TGCAGTGCTCGAAGGGGACCCTACGAGCAGTACTTC.

There are many counts of this clonotype. V gene TRBV7-2 combines with J gene TRBJ2-7; tentatively, D is TRBD1 (5 bases). Germline CDR1 reads SGHTA; CDR2 reads FQGNSA. V was clipped by 2 bases and J by 2 bases, with 10 bases between them. This CDR3 region has 14 residues. The CDR3 nucleotides read TGTGCCAGCAGCTTAAGACAGAGTCCCTACGAGCAGTACTTC. Protein product: CASSLRQSPYEQYF.

This clonotype came up a few times. The chain couples TRBV20-1 to TRBJ2-4, with D unclear. From germline, CDR1 is DFQATT and CDR2 SNEGSKA (reference sequence). Trimming removed 3 bases at V and 0 bases at J, with 12 bases between. CDR3 length: 15 residues. The CDR3 loop is CSARSTATAKNIQYF. The CDR3 DNA sequence: TGCAGTGCTAGGAGCACAGCAACAGCCAAAAACATTCAGTACTTC.

In its sample, this clonotype was seen a few times. The chain has TRBV12-3 or TRBV12-4 and TRBJ2-1; TRBD1 matches 9 bases. The V and J ends lost 3 bases and 8 bases, in that order; junction bases with no gene match: 8. The CDR3 consists of 15 residues. The DNA of the CDR3 is TGTGCCAGCAGTTTCACAGGGGGCCCAGGGGATGAGCAGTTCTTC. This codes for CASSFTGGPGDEQFF.

The chain has TRBV20-1 and TRBJ2-1, with 9 bases identical to TRBD2. The CDR3 spans 13 residues. Germline CDR1 reads DFQATT; CDR2 reads SNEGSKA (reference sequence). V lost 6 bases, J lost 9 bases, and 9 bases stayed unmatched. The CDR3 nucleotides are TGCAGTGCCCGGGGCGGGAGGGCCTTTGAGCAGTTCTTC. It is translated as CSARGGRAFEQFF.